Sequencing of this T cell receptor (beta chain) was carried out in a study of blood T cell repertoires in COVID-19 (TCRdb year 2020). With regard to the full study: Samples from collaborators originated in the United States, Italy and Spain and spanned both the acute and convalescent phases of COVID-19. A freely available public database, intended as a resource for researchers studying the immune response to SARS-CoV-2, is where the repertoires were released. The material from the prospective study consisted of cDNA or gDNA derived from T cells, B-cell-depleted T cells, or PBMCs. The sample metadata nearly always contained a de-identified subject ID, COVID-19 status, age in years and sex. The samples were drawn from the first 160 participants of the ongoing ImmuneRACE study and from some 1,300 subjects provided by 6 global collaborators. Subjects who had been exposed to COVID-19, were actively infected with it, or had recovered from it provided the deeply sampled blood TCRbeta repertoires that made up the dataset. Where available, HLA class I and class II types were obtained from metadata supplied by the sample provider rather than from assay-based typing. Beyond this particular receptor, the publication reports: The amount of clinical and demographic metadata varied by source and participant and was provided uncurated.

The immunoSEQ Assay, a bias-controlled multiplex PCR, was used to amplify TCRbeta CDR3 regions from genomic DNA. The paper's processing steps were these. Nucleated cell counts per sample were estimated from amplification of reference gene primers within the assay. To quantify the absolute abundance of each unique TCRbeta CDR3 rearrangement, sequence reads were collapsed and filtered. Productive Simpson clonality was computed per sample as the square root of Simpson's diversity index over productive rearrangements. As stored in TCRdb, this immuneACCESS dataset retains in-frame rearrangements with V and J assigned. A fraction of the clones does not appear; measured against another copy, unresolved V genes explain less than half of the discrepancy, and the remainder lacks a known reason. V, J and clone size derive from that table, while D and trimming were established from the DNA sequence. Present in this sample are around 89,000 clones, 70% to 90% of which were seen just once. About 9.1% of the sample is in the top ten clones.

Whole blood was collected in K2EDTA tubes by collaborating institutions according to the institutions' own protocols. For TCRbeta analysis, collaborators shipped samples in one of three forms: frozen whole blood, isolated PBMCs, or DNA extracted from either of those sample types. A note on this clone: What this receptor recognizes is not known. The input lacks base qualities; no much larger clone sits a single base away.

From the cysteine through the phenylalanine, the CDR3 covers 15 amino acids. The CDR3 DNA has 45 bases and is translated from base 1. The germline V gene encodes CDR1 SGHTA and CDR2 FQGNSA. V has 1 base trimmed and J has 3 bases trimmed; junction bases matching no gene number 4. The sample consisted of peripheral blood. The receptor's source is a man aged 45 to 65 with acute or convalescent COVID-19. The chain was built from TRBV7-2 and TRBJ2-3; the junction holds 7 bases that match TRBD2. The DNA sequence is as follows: TGTGCCAGCAGCTTAGTTCCGGGGGGAACAGATACGCAGTATTTT. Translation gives CASSLVPGGTDTQYF.